This is a list of T cell receptor beta chains from one sample in a study of blood T cell repertoires in COVID-19. TCRdb's table, derived via immunoSEQ multiplex PCR, lists solely in-frame clones and lacks some. The repertoire has roughly 300,000 clones, about nine tenths of them found once; the top ten carry less than 2%. Sequenced material: peripheral blood. The origin of the receptors is a woman aged 25 to 39 with COVID-19, enrolled during active disease. Both conserved end residues are part of each CDR3. The D gene is left open where the match is weak. Expanded clones get a size class; other rows say once, few or many, or leave the size out.

size: NA; D: NA; V: TRBV5-5; J: TRBJ1-1; DNA: TGTGCCAGCAGTCCGATTACAGGGGAAGCTTTCTTT; CDR3: CASSPITGEAFF
size: many; D: NA; V: TRBV25-1; J: TRBJ2-1; DNA: TGTGCCAGCACCTCGACAGAATACAATGAGCAGTTCTTC; CDR3: CASTSTEYNEQFF
size: NA; D: TRBD1; V: TRBV19; J: TRBJ2-1; DNA: TGTGCCAGTAGTAAGGACAGGGTGGTTGAGCAGTTCTTC; CDR3: CASSKDRVVEQFF
size: NA; D: NA; V: TRBV4-2; J: TRBJ2-7; DNA: TGTGCCAGCAGCCAGGGGCGTGAGCAGTACTTC; CDR3: CASSQGREQYF
size: NA; D: NA; V: TRBV15; J: TRBJ1-5; DNA: TGTGCCACCAGCAGAGATCGAGCGAAGACTCAGCCCCAGCATTTT; CDR3: CATSRDRAKTQPQHF
size: NA; D: NA; V: TRBV4-3; J: TRBJ2-7; DNA: TGCGCCAGCAGCCAAGGTCCCAGCGGCTCCTACGAGCAGTACTTC; CDR3: CASSQGPSGSYEQYF
size: NA; D: NA; V: TRBV5-1; J: TRBJ2-3; DNA: TGCGCCAGCAGACCAGGGTCTAGCACAGATACGCAGTATTTT; CDR3: CASRPGSSTDTQYF
size: NA; D: NA; V: TRBV7-2; J: TRBJ2-5; DNA: TGTGCCAGCAGCTTCGGAGGCCAAGAGACCCAGTACTTC; CDR3: CASSFGGQETQYF
size: once; D: NA; V: TRBV6-4; J: TRBJ1-5; DNA: TGTGCCAGCAGTGACTCGAGACAACAGGTTCGGGAGGAGCCCCAGCATTTT; CDR3: CASSDSRQQVREEPQHF
size: NA; D: NA; V: TRBV9; J: TRBJ2-2; DNA: TGTGCCAGCAGCGACGACCTCCGCGGCGGGGAGCTGTTTTTT; CDR3: CASSDDLRGGELFF
size: NA; D: NA; V: TRBV18; J: TRBJ1-1; DNA: TGTGCCAGCTCACCATCTATCGGGGGGGCCACTGAAGCTTTCTTT; CDR3: CASSPSIGGATEAFF
size: NA; D: TRBD1; V: TRBV19; J: TRBJ1-3; DNA: TGTGCCAGTATTAGGGACAGCGGCTACTCTGGAAACACCATATATTTT; CDR3: CASIRDSGYSGNTIYF
size: once; D: TRBD1; V: TRBV27; J: TRBJ1-2; DNA: TGTGCCAGCAGAACCGGGACAGGAAGCTATGGCTACACCTTC; CDR3: CASRTGTGSYGYTF
size: NA; D: NA; V: TRBV6-5; J: TRBJ1-4; DNA: TGTGCCAGCAGTCCCTACGGAGGGTTTGGTGAAAAACTGTTTTTT; CDR3: CASSPYGGFGEKLFF
size: once; D: NA; V: TRBV2; J: TRBJ2-2; DNA: TGTGCCAGCAGTAAGGATGGGCCCGGGGAGCTGTTTTTT; CDR3: CASSKDGPGELFF
size: NA; D: TRBD1; V: TRBV4-1; J: TRBJ1-1; DNA: TGCGCCAGCAGCCCTCCCAGGGGGCGGACTGAAGCTTTCTTT; CDR3: CASSPPRGRTEAFF
size: NA; D: NA; V: TRBV5-1; J: TRBJ1-6; DNA: TGCGCCAGCACCCCTTGGGGTCAGGGGAATTCACCCCTCCACTTT; CDR3: CASTPWGQGNSPLHF
size: NA; D: NA; V: TRBV2; J: TRBJ2-7; DNA: TGTGCCAGCAGGATAGACAGGAGCTCCTACGAGCAGTACTTC; CDR3: CASRIDRSSYEQYF
size: NA; D: NA; V: TRBV18; J: TRBJ2-1; DNA: TGTGCCAGCTCAGTACCTGGACAGACAACTTACAATGAGCAGTTCTTC; CDR3: CASSVPGQTTYNEQFF
size: NA; D: NA; V: TRBV11-3; J: TRBJ2-1; DNA: TGTGCCAGCAGGCTATTCGCCCTCCGGGCGGGAAGGTTCTTC; CDR3: CASRLFALRAGRFF
size: NA; D: NA; V: TRBV6-5; J: TRBJ2-1; DNA: TGTGCCAGCAGTTTTCCTAGGGGCAATGAGCAGTTCTTC; CDR3: CASSFPRGNEQFF
size: NA; D: NA; V: TRBV18; J: TRBJ2-5; DNA: TGTGCCAGCGCGTCGGGCCAAGAGACCCAGTACTTC; CDR3: CASASGQETQYF
size: NA; D: TRBD1; V: TRBV5-5; J: TRBJ1-1; DNA: TGTGCCAGCAGTTTGGGCAGGGGGATTAGTGGCACTGAAGCTTTCTTT; CDR3: CASSLGRGISGTEAFF
size: once; D: TRBD1; V: TRBV6-5; J: TRBJ1-5; DNA: TGTGCCAGCAGCCTTGACAGGGGCGACAATCAGCCCCAGCATTTT; CDR3: CASSLDRGDNQPQHF
size: NA; D: TRBD1; V: TRBV18; J: TRBJ1-2; DNA: TGTGCCAGCCGAACGACAGGGGGCAACTATGGCTACACCTTC; CDR3: CASRTTGGNYGYTF
size: few; D: NA; V: TRBV2; J: TRBJ2-4; DNA: TGTGCCAGCAGTGAACTAGGCGGGGGCCGGGCCAAAAACATTCAGTACTTC; CDR3: CASSELGGGRAKNIQYF
size: NA; D: NA; V: TRBV24-1; J: TRBJ2-5; DNA: TGTGCCACCAGTGACTCCGGGACACAAGAGACCCAGTACTTC; CDR3: CATSDSGTQETQYF
size: once; D: TRBD1; V: TRBV13; J: TRBJ1-1; DNA: TGTGCCGACAGGGACAGCCTAAACCATGAAGCTTTCTTT; CDR3: CADRDSLNHEAFF